The rows below give T cell receptor beta chains drawn from one sample of a study of T cells in Graves' hyperthyroidism and ophthalmopathy. One entry per CDR3 protein, called by TCRdb with MiXCR from the multiplex PCR reads. This sample has roughly 560,000 distinct CDR3 sequences, with about 15% found just once. Sequenced input: blood. The receptors were sampled from a woman aged 40 to 55 with Graves' ophthalmopathy. The CDR3 runs from the conserved cysteine through the conserved F or W. The D gene is left open where the match is weak. Rows may omit the clone size; those that give it use once, few, many or a size class.

clone_size d_call j_call v_call cdr3_nt cdr3_aa
few . TRBJ2-7 TRBV6-1 TGTGCCAGCAGCTCAAAGACCGGGCCCCCCTACGAGCAGTACTTC CASSSKTGPPYEQYF
few . TRBJ2-7 TRBV9 TGTGCCAGCAGCGTGGGACCCCTCTCCTACGAGCAGTACTTC CASSVGPLSYEQYF
. TRBD1 TRBJ2-2 TRBV29-1 TGCAGCGTTCGCCGGGACAGGGCCGGGGAGCTGTTTTTT CSVRRDRAGELFF
many . TRBJ2-7 TRBV6-1 TGTGCCAGCAGTGATTGGACAGTCAACTACGAGCAGTACTTC CASSDWTVNYEQYF
. TRBD2 TRBJ2-7 TRBV11-2 TGTGCCAGCAGCTCCGGGACTAGCGGGACCCCCTACGAGCAGTACTTC CASSSGTSGTPYEQYF
few . TRBJ1-1 TRBV18 TGTGCCAGCTCACGAGAACAGGGGAACACTGAAGCTTTCTTT CASSREQGNTEAFF
. . TRBJ2-2 TRBV18 TGTGCCAGCTCACCCCTCCAGGGCAACACCGGGGAGCTGTTTTTT CASSPLQGNTGELFF
. . TRBJ2-3 TRBV6-1 TGTGCCAGCATGGGGGCGCATACGCAGTATTTT CASMGAHTQYF
many . TRBJ1-2 TRBV15 TGTGCCACCAGCAGAGATGAGGGCAGCTATGGCTACACCTTC CATSRDEGSYGYTF
many . TRBJ1-5 TRBV7-8 TGTGCCAGCACCGTGAGGGTGGGAAGGAGCAATCAGCCCCAGCATTTT CASTVRVGRSNQPQHF
many TRBD2 TRBJ2-5 TRBV12-3/TRBV12-4 TGTGCCAGCAGTTTTCGGGGGGGCCAAGAGACCCAGTACTTC CASSFRGGQETQYF
many . TRBJ1-1 TRBV7-9 TGTGCCAGCAGCTTAGCCGGGGGACACGCTGAAGCTTTCTTT CASSLAGGHAEAFF
many TRBD1 TRBJ2-5 TRBV20-1 TGCAGTGCTAGAGATCGTCCAGGACAGGACCAAGAGACCCAGTACTTC CSARDRPGQDQETQYF
many . TRBJ2-7 TRBV20-1 TGCAGTGCTAGAGCGGGATCCGACGAGCAGTACTTC CSARAGSDEQYF
few . TRBJ2-3 TRBV30 TGTGCCTGGAGTGCGGCGGTATCTAGCACAGATACGCAGTATTTT CAWSAAVSSTDTQYF
many . TRBJ2-7 TRBV20-1 TGCAGTGCTGACAGCGGATCGGAGCAGTACTTC CSADSGSEQYF
many . TRBJ2-2 TRBV7-2 TGTGCCAGCAGCTTAGAAAGGGGAGTCGGGGAGCTGTTTTTT CASSLERGVGELFF
few TRBD2 TRBJ2-5 TRBV6-2/TRBV6-3 TGTGCCAGCATCCGAGGGGCTAGCGGGAGGTTAGCGGGAGAGACCCAGTACTTC CASIRGASGRLAGETQYF
. . TRBJ1-6 TRBV12-3/TRBV12-4 TGTGCCAGCAGTTCGTTCTATAATTCACCCCTCCACTTT CASSSFYNSPLHF
many . TRBJ2-5 TRBV6-5 TGTGCCAGCAGTCCGTACATGGCGCCCCAAGAGACCCAGTACTTC CASSPYMAPQETQYF
many . TRBJ2-7 TRBV29-1 TGCAGCGCAAAATTGGTGGTTTTAAACTCCTACGAGCAGTACTTC CSAKLVVLNSYEQYF
many TRBD2 TRBJ2-2 TRBV6-2/TRBV6-3 TGTGCCAGCAGGCCCCCGGGACTAGATGGCACCGGGGAGCTGTTTTTT CASRPPGLDGTGELFF